This T cell receptor (beta chain) was observed in a study of cytomegalovirus exposure and HLA in healthy donors. Findings and caveats of the study: Reportedly, diagnosis of cytomegalovirus status by the classifier showed high specificity and sensitivity.

CDR3 length equals 14 residues. CDR1 is SGHAT, CDR2 FQNNGV, per germline. Trimming removed 3 bases at V and 4 bases at J, with 11 bases between. A multiplex PCR was run with 60 Vbeta primers and 13 Jbeta primers. The protocol was immunoSEQ multiplex PCR, while the TCRdb copy is restricted to in-frame clones and leaves out a portion. The repertoire holds 90,000 to 95,000 clones, with around 80% as singletons. As regards this clone: What it recognizes is unknown.

Input material: PBMCs. The sequence was collected from a male donor in good health and CMV-seropositive. The genes are TRBV11-2 and TRBJ2-3; D not certain. The CDR3: CASSFNPRADTQYF. The CDR3 DNA is TGTGCCAGCAGCTTTAACCCTCGCGCAGATACGCAGTATTTT. The full variable domain, its missing parts supplied by reference TRBV11-2 and TRBJ2-3, is EAGVAQSPRYKIIEKRQSVAFWCNPISGHATLYWYQQILGQGPKLLIQFQNNGVVDDSQLPKDRFSAERLKGVDSTLKIQPAKLEDSAVYLCASSFNPRADTQYFGPGTRLTVL.